The sequence of this T cell receptor (beta chain) was determined in a study of post-analysis software for immune sequencing data. Built from TCR beta cDNA, the libraries had unique molecular identifiers in them. TCRdb reprocessed the PCR reads via MiXCR and lists one record per CDR3 protein. The sample includes approximately 630,000 distinct CDR3 sequences, approximately 60% of them seen just once. This clonotype was counted a few times. Sequenced: blood. The sequence derives from a girl aged 2-10 years with multiple sclerosis.

The CDR3, as DNA: TGTGCCAGCAGCTTATTCGACGAGCAGTACTTC. The encoded protein is CASSLFDEQYF. J is TRBJ2-7 and V is TRBV13; no reliable D call. V dropped 2 bases and J dropped 5 bases, with 4 bases sitting between them. The CDR3 runs 11 residues. Germline CDR1 and CDR2: PRHDT and FYEKMQ (reference sequence).